This T cell receptor beta chain was obtained from a study of cytomegalovirus exposure and HLA in healthy donors. In the study overall: Genotyping of 400 or so donors showed that about 83% belonged to the Caucasian-associated ancestry cluster.

The ends lost 4 bases at V and 8 bases at J; junction bases unmatched: 8. Germline values: CDR1 SGDLS, CDR2 YYNGEE. The CDR3 covers 13 residues. Primers included in the PCR were 60 Vbeta and 13 Jbeta primers. Profiling relied on immunoSEQ multiplex PCR, and the TCRdb table lists in-frame clones only, not all of them. This table holds some 200,000 clones, 75% to 85% found once. This rearrangement joins TRBV9 to TRBJ1-2, with 7 bases that match TRBD1. The clonotype originates from a girl aged 5 to 17 in good health and CMV-seronegative. The sequenced sample was PBMCs. The CDR3 nucleotides are TGTGCCAGCAGCCCGAGACAGGGATGGGGCTACACCTTC. Translation: CASSPRQGWGYTF.